This is a list of T cell receptor beta chains from one sample in a study of breast tumors, draining lymph nodes, adjacent tissues. TCRdb fed the multiplex PCR reads into MiXCR, producing one record per CDR3 protein. Here the sample spans 270,000 or so distinct CDR3 sequences, over 30% being singletons. Source material: axillary lymph node tissue. These receptor sequences come from a female donor with breast cancer. Some clones in this sample may be carry-over from other donors' samples. CDR3s leave out the opening cysteine and the closing phenylalanine or tryptophan.

j_call	v_call	cdr3_length	cdr3_aa
TRBJ2-7	TRBV4-1	14	ASSQGGDRVTYEQY
TRBJ2-7	TRBV25-1	12	ASVAGTGAYEQY
TRBJ2-7	TRBV28	11	ASSLLGNGEQY
TRBJ2-1	TRBV7-3	13	ASSLRLTTDNEQF
TRBJ2-1	TRBV11-2	19	ASTIRRGASGRAWQDNEQF
TRBJ1-5	TRBV20-1	11	SARTSGDQPQH
TRBJ2-1	TRBV24-1	14	ATSDSRTSGSNVQF
TRBJ1-2	TRBV19	11	ASSMGGSYGYT
TRBJ2-1	TRBV19	17	ASSLMTSGRFHSYNEQF
TRBJ2-2	TRBV7-2	14	ASSRGAGINTGELF
TRBJ2-7	TRBV29-1	11	SVGSGGYYEQY
TRBJ2-3	TRBV11-2	15	ASSQATGGPSTDTQY
TRBJ1-6	TRBV30	11	AWSAGRNSPLH
TRBJ2-6	TRBV15	15	ATSISGQPAGANVLT
TRBJ2-5	TRBV5-6	13	ASSPGQGVAETQY
TRBJ2-2	TRBV6-2/TRBV6-3	10	ASCHGAGELF
TRBJ1-5	TRBV20-1	15	SARDLQGQRLNQPQH
TRBJ1-2	TRBV29-1	12	SVGSGPPNYGYT
TRBJ1-5	TRBV20-1	10	SAQSGVQPQH
TRBJ2-1	TRBV6-5	13	ASSYALLNYNEQF
TRBJ2-7	TRBV9	12	ASSPGTASWEQS